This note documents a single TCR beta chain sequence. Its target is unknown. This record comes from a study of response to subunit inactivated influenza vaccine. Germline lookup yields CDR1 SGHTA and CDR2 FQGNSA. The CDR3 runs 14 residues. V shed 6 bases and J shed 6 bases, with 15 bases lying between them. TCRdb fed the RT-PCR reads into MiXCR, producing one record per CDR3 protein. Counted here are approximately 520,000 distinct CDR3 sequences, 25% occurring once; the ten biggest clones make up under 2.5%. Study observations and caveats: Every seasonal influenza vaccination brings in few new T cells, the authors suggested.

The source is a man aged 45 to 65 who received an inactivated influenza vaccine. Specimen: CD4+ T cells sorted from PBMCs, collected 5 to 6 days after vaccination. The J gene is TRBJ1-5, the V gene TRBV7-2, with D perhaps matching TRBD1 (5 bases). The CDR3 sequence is CASSKGRNGQPQHF. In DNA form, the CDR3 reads TGTGCCAGCAGTAAGGGGAGGAATGGTCAGCCCCAGCATTTT. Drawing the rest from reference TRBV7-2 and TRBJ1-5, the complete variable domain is GAGVSQSPSNKVTEKGKDVELRCDPISGHTALYWYRQSLGQGLEFLIYFQGNSAPDKSGLPSDRFSAERTGGSVSTLTIQRTQQEDSAVYLCASSKGRNGQPQHFGDGTRLSIL.